This entry is about one TCR beta chain. The source of the sample is a study of T cells in Graves' hyperthyroidism and ophthalmopathy. Germline V gene lookup returns CDR1 SQVTM and CDR2 ANQGSEA. The CDR3 is 14 amino acids. Trimming at V came to 7 bases and at J to 3 bases, leaving 5 bases not matched to a gene. RNA transcripts gave rise to amplified TCR beta CDR3 regions. Using the HTBI primer set, a first-round RT-PCR was run on the TCR CDR3. TCRdb used MiXCR to reprocess the multiplex PCR reads, holding one entry per CDR3 protein. The table records around 430,000 distinct CDR3 sequences, 15% of them present only once.

The TCR was taken from a woman aged 25 to 39 with Graves' hyperthyroidism. Specimen: blood. The V and J genes are TRBV29-1 and TRBJ2-1, with TRBD2 identical over 11 bases. CDR3 DNA: TGCAGCGCAGGGACTAGCGGCCTCTACAATGAGCAGTTCTTC. Translated: CSAGTSGLYNEQFF.